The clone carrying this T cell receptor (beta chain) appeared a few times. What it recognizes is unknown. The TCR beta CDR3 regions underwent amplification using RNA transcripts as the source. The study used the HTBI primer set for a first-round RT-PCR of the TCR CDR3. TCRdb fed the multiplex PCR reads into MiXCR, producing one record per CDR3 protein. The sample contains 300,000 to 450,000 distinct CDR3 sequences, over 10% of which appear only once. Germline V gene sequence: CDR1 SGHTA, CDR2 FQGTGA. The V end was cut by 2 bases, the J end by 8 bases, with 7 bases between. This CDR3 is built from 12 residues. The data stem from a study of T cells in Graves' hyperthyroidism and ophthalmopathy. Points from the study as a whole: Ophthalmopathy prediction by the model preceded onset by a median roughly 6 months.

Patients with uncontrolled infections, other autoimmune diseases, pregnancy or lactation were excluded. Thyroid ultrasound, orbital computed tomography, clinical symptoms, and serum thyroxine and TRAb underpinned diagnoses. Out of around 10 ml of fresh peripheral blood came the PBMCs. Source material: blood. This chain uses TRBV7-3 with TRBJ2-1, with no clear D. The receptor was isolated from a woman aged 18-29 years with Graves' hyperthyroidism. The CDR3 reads CASSLSQDEQFF. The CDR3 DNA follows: TGTGCCAGCAGCTTATCCCAGGATGAGCAGTTCTTC.